This record covers a single TCR beta chain. Authors' analysis steps: Scientists estimated how many nucleated cells there were by amplifying reference gene primers. Only in-frame clones appear in the TCRdb table, and some are missing; sequencing was by immunoSEQ multiplex PCR. V and J calls and clone size come straight from that table; D and trimming were deduced from the DNA. The table has fewer than 90,000 clones, 90% to 95% seen once. Germline CDR1 LNHDA, CDR2 SQIVND (reference sequence). V was clipped by 3 bases and J by 7 bases, with 12 bases between them. The CDR3 contains 14 residues. This specimen belongs to a study of blood T cell repertoires in COVID-19.

The sequence was collected from a human donor with active COVID-19. The donor label of this sample is uncertain. V is TRBV19 and J is TRBJ1-4, with a tentative D call TRBD1 (5 bases). Material: peripheral blood. The CDR3 DNA is TGTGCCAGTAGTATCATCTTGGGGGGTGAAAAACTGTTTTTT. It encodes CASSIILGGEKLFF.